This TCR beta chain was observed in a study of cytomegalovirus exposure and HLA in healthy donors (dated by TCRdb to between 2016 and 2019). For the study in its entirety: A later analysis indicated that the 95 to 150 validation repertoires were generated on the platform also employed for the roughly 720 repertoires of the first cohort. Besides the first cohort of around 700 subjects, a separate validation cohort made up of 120 different subjects was used. To predict cytomegalovirus infection status, the study brought together high-throughput TCR immunosequencing, statistical association of individual TCRs with disease status, and machine learning. The aim of the study was to test whether cataloging public T cell receptors could identify signatures of past pathogen exposure.

A note on this clone: The antigen it recognizes is unknown. Within one base of it there is no much larger clone, and no base qualities were kept.

Library preparation used the immunoSEQ multiplex PCR assay. As for the original processing: A statistical classification framework was built for diagnosing cytomegalovirus status from the catalog of TCR beta chain sequences. The clones in this table, taken by TCRdb from immuneACCESS, are in-frame only. Not every clone is retained; where verified, under half of the shortfall comes from an unresolved V gene, and the cause of the rest is unknown. V, J and clone size are taken as reported in that table, and D and trimming were inferred from the DNA itself. This sample holds approximately 90,000 clones; roughly 96% were observed only once. The ten largest clonotypes hold over 0.7% of the sample. The donors belonged to the validation cohort of around 120 subjects, which was separate from the approximately 680-subject first cohort. The germline V gene yields SGHDT for CDR1 and YYEEEE for CDR2. The CDR3 holds 12 amino acids from the cysteine to the phenylalanine. The sequence is cut down to CDR3 DNA, 36 bases in frame from base 1. Cut back by 3 bases and 7 bases, the V and J ends lie 8 bases apart.

Beyond this particular receptor, the publication reports: The authors suggested that the approach could potentially be extended to other disease states and immunological phenotypes. Cytomegalovirus status was reported to be diagnosed by the classifier with high specificity and sensitivity in both the original and validation cohorts. A later analysis lacked HLA typing for the validation cohort, so it scored co-occurrence in that cohort across all 120 or so repertoires. Across donors, most TCR sequences were observed very rarely, whereas some public TCRs were present in many individuals. Three of the identified cytomegalovirus-associated TCR beta chains were confirmed in vitro to be specific for cytomegalovirus antigens. Of the cluster scores, about 94% were above 0 in a later analysis, which found that TCRs clustered in the first cohort also tended to co-occur in the 120 or so validation repertoires. The study gave a list of about 170 TCR beta chains associated with cytomegalovirus.

This clonotype was obtained from a young man in good health and CMV-seronegative. The rearrangement joined TRBV5-6 to TRBJ2-1, and perhaps TRBD2 as D gene, on 5 matching bases. The specimen was PBMCs. The CDR3 here reads CASSYTRNEQFF. The nucleotide sequence reads as follows: TGTGCCAGCAGCTACACTAGGAATGAGCAGTTCTTC.